Sequencing of this T cell receptor (beta chain) was carried out in a study of T cell repertoires in cytomegalovirus infection. TCRdb used MiXCR to reprocess the reads, holding one entry per CDR3 protein. The table lists roughly 920,000 distinct CDR3 sequences, roughly 30% of them singletons. The CDR3 is 13 residues long. Trimming took 4 bases from V and 3 from J, leaving 11 bases between them. The germline CDR1 and CDR2 sequences are SGHNT and YYREEE (reference sequence). This clonotype has more than one count but fewer than ten. The antigen remains unidentified. Sequencing was performed on cultured CD8+ T cells from PBMCs, taken from culture after CMV antigen stimulation. This chain connects TRBV5-4 to TRBJ2-7; D is perhaps TRBD1 (5 bases). This sequence was found in a human donor in good health (CMV status not recorded). Some clones in this sample may be carry-over from other donors' samples. Here the CDR3 reads CASSPFQGYEQYF. The CDR3 DNA sequence: TGTGCCAGCAGCCCGTTCCAGGGCTACGAGCAGTACTTC.